The 29 T cell receptor beta chains presented below share a single source sample, sequenced in a study of CD8 T cells in ankylosing spondylitis. TCRdb independently ran MiXCR on the 5' RACE reads; one entry per CDR3 protein. The sample yields about 220,000 distinct CDR3 sequences, more than 25% seen once. Input material: blood, either unsorted or a sorted T cell fraction (not recorded which). These receptors came from a male donor with ankylosing spondylitis or in good health (not recorded which).

This clonotype has more than one count but fewer than ten. This chain uses TRBV14 with TRBJ2-7; TRBD1 aligns across 10 bases. Germline CDR1 and CDR2: SGHDN and FVKESK. CDR3 length: 14 residues. The ends lost 1 base at V and 4 bases at J; junction bases unmatched: 1. The CDR3 region is CASSQGTGGYEQYF. The CDR3, as DNA: TGTGCCAGCAGCCAAGGGACAGGGGGATACGAGCAGTACTTC.

This clonotype was counted ten times or more. V and J are TRBV29-1 and TRBJ1-2, with D perhaps TRBD1 (5 bases). Germline V gene lookup returns CDR1 SQVTM and CDR2 ANQGSEA. The CDR3 totals 14 residues. Trimming removed 2 bases at V and 2 bases at J, with 12 bases between. CDR3 in amino acids: CSVEPKRGNYGYTF. In nucleotides, the CDR3 is TGCAGCGTTGAACCAAAACGGGGGAACTATGGCTACACCTTC.

The chain links TRBV20-1 to TRBJ2-7, with D uncertain. The CDR3 extends over 13 amino acids. V was pared by 3 bases and J by 0 bases, with 9 bases between. The V gene's germline CDR1 is DFQATT and CDR2 SNEGSKA (reference sequence). CDR3 residues: CSASLLDSYEQYF. In DNA, the CDR3 is TGCAGTGCTAGCCTTCTGGACTCCTACGAGCAGTACTTC.

The sample holds many counts of this clonotype. The CDR3 here is CASGLVPTSGGSYNEQFF. For the CDR3, the DNA is TGTGCTAGTGGTTTGGTACCGACTAGCGGGGGTTCCTACAATGAGCAGTTCTTC. The chain carries TRBV12-5 and TRBJ2-1; 12 bases fit TRBD2. V lost 0 bases and J lost 1; bases outside the gene matches: 4. Per germline, CDR1 LGHNT and CDR2 FRNRAP. The CDR3 length is 18 residues. The complete variable domain, with remaining parts taken from reference TRBV12-5 and TRBJ2-1, reads DARVTQTPRHKVTEMGQEVTMRCQPILGHNTVFWYRQTMMQGLELLAYFRNRAPLDDSGMPKDRFSAEMPDATLATLKIQPSEPRDSAVYFCASGLVPTSGGSYNEQFFGPGTRLTVL.

This clonotype has ten or more counts. V is TRBV18 and J is TRBJ1-4, with a tentative D call TRBD1 (6 bases). V was clipped by 5 bases and J by 6 bases, with 16 bases between them. The germline gives CDR1 KGHSH, CDR2 LQKENI. The CDR3 has 15 amino acids. The CDR3 DNA sequence: TGTGCCAGCTCAAAGACATCGGACAGAGATGAAAAACTGTTTTTT. It is translated as CASSKTSDRDEKLFF.

This clonotype was seen at least ten times. The V and J genes are TRBV7-9 and TRBJ2-5; tentatively, D is TRBD2 (5 bases). The V end lost 6 bases, the J end lost 2 bases, and 16 bases lay between the germline ends. The CDR3 is made up of 15 amino acids. Per germline, CDR1 SEHNR and CDR2 FQNEAQ (reference sequence). CDR3 coding DNA: TGTGCCAGCAGAACCCTAGCAGACCTTCAAGAGACCCAGTACTTC. Protein sequence: CASRTLADLQETQYF.

This clonotype was counted many times. This rearrangement joins TRBV6-1 to TRBJ1-2, with 8 bases fitting TRBD1. The CDR3 is made up of 16 amino acids. The J segment lost 2 bases and the V segment lost 6 bases, leaving 11 bases of the junction unmatched. Germline V gene sequence: CDR1 MNHNS, CDR2 SASEGT. CDR3 DNA sequence: TGTGCCAGCAGCCCGGAATGGACAGGGAAAAACTATGGCTACACCTTC. Protein: CASSPEWTGKNYGYTF.

This CDR3 reads CSALAPSGSNEQFF. The CDR3 DNA reads TGCAGTGCCCTAGCGCCTAGCGGGAGCAATGAGCAGTTCTTC. The chain carries TRBV20-1 and TRBJ2-1, with 10 bases that match TRBD2. CDR3 size: 14 residues. V shed 6 bases, J shed 6 bases, and the junction held 8 bases outside the gene matches. In germline, CDR1 is DFQATT, CDR2 SNEGSKA (reference sequence).

The J gene is TRBJ2-6, the V gene TRBV10-3, with 10 bases that match TRBD1. CDR1 is ENHRY, CDR2 SYGVKD, per germline. The CDR3 totals 17 residues. With V trimmed by 6 bases and J by 1 base, 6 bases remained unmatched. The CDR3 is CAIRRQGATSGANVLTF. The CDR3 coding sequence is TGTGCCATCAGACGACAGGGGGCAACTTCTGGGGCCAACGTCCTGACTTTC.

The sample holds many counts of this clonotype. The chain combines TRBV14 with TRBJ2-7; the match to TRBD1 covers 9 bases. Trimming cost V 1 base and J 3 bases; bases outside gene matches: 16. The CDR3 totals 19 residues. Germline lookup yields CDR1 SGHDN and CDR2 FVKESK. CDR3 nucleotides: TGTGCCAGCAGCCAAGTAAGAAACACAGGGGGCAGGCGGGTCTACGAGCAGTACTTC. Its translation: CASSQVRNTGGRRVYEQYF.

This chain joins TRBV12-3 or TRBV12-4 and TRBJ1-5, with 9 bases that match TRBD1. Trimming cost V 6 bases and J 7 bases; bases outside gene matches: 10. CDR3 length: 15 amino acids. The CDR3 bases are TGTGCCAGCAGCCTGCCGGGACAGGGACGCCAGCCCCAGCATTTT. Protein: CASSLPGQGRQPQHF.

This clonotype was counted at least ten times. The rearrangement links TRBV5-1 to TRBJ2-5; D remains ambiguous. Trimming cost V 0 bases and J 2 bases, with 14 bases left between them. This CDR3 spans 16 amino acids. Germline CDR1 reads SGHRS; CDR2 reads YFSETQ. The CDR3 coding sequence is TGCGCCAGCAGCTTGGCCATAGGGCCACTACAAGAGACCCAGTACTTC. This encodes CASSLAIGPLQETQYF.

The V and J genes are TRBV5-1 and TRBJ2-7; 7 bases are a match to TRBD2. V lost 3 bases, J lost 6 bases, and 9 bases stayed unmatched. Per germline, CDR1 SGHRS and CDR2 YFSETQ. This CDR3 is 14 amino acids long. The CDR3 DNA is TGCGCCAGCAGCTGGGGCGGGGAGCGGGGCGAGCAGTACTTC. It yields the protein CASSWGGERGEQYF.

The CDR3 DNA sequence: TGCAGTGCTATCGTCGGGGCGCGAAATCAGCCCCAGCATTTT. It is translated as CSAIVGARNQPQHF. This sequence joins TRBV20-1 and TRBJ1-5, with a possible D match to TRBD1 (5 bases). CDR3 length equals 14 residues. Germline CDR1 DFQATT, CDR2 SNEGSKA (reference sequence). The germline V and J ends were trimmed by 4 bases and 4 bases, with 14 bases remaining between them.

The sample holds many counts of this clonotype. The chain uses TRBV12-3 or TRBV12-4 and TRBJ1-1; maybe TRBD1 (5 bases). The CDR3 loop spans 16 amino acids. Trimming removed 3 bases from V and 3 bases from J, with 17 bases in between. The CDR3 coding sequence is TGTGCCAGCAGTTTGGGGTCCTACGACAGCTACACTGAAGCTTTCTTT. As protein: CASSLGSYDSYTEAFF.

This clonotype was recorded many times. J is TRBJ1-1 and V is TRBV9, with 11 bases identical to TRBD1. CDR1 is SGDLS and CDR2 is YYNGEE in the germline V gene. The CDR3 sequence is 19 residues long. Germline trimming cut 4 bases from V and 3 bases from J; bases unmatched to any gene: 17. The CDR3 DNA is TGTGCCAGCAGCCTCAGTGCCGGGACAGGGGGTGGGGAGGACACTGAAGCTTTCTTT. The encoded protein is CASSLSAGTGGGEDTEAFF. Based on the CDR3 plus reference TRBV9 and TRBJ1-1, the full variable domain is DSGVTQTPKHLITATGQRVTLRCSPRSGDLSVYWYQQSLDQGLQFLIQYYNGEERAKGNILERFSAQQFPDLHSELNLSSLELGDSALYFCASSLSAGTGGGEDTEAFFGQGTRLTVV.

The gene calls are TRBV29-1 and TRBJ2-1; D ambiguous. CDR1 and CDR2 from the germline V gene are SQVTM and ANQGSEA. This CDR3 region has 14 residues. V was cut by 8 bases and J by 4 bases, with 18 bases left in between. Here the CDR3 reads CSTMTSWGYNEQFF. DNA for the CDR3: TGCAGCACCATGACCTCTTGGGGTTACAATGAGCAGTTCTTC.

This chain links TRBV20-1 with TRBJ1-3, with TRBD1 matching 8 bases. The CDR3 length is 15 residues. Trimming took 3 bases from V and 0 from J; bases not matched to a gene: 4. Germline CDR1 DFQATT, CDR2 SNEGSKA (reference sequence). The CDR3 DNA reads as TGCAGTGCTAGCGACAGGGGAAGCTCTGGAAACACCATATATTTT. Residues: CSASDRGSSGNTIYF.

The V call is TRBV6-5, the J call TRBJ2-3; D is undetermined. Germline-derived CDR1 and CDR2 are MNHEY and SVGAGI. Trimming shortened V by 2 bases and J by 5 bases, and 14 bases separated the two germline ends. The CDR3 runs to 15 residues. CDR3 amino acids: CASSYRQAPKDTQYF. Written as DNA, the CDR3 is TGTGCCAGCAGTTACCGCCAGGCCCCCAAAGATACGCAGTATTTT.

This clonotype was counted at least ten times. CDR3 DNA sequence: TGCAGTGCTAGTCGGGGAACTGAAGCTTTCTTT. Its protein product is CSASRGTEAFF. The chain joins TRBV20-1 to TRBJ1-1; no reliable D call. The CDR3 totals 11 residues. Germline values: CDR1 DFQATT, CDR2 SNEGSKA (reference sequence). V was cut by 3 bases and J by 5 bases, with 7 bases left in between.

V and J are TRBV6-1 and TRBJ1-1; tentative D call: TRBD1 (5 bases). Between the trimmed V and J ends, which lost 6 bases and 5 bases, there was a span of 16 bases. Germline CDR1 reads MNHNS; CDR2 reads SASEGT. There are 14 residues in the CDR3. The CDR3 DNA is TGTGCCAGCAGCCTCAGGGTCGGTTTGACTGAAGCTTTCTTT. Translating gives CASSLRVGLTEAFF.

The V call is TRBV2, the J call TRBJ2-7; D ambiguous. V was cut by 2 bases and J by 0 bases, with 14 bases left in between. CDR3 length: 16 amino acids. From germline, CDR1 is SNHLY and CDR2 FYNNEI. CDR3 amino acids: CASSETGRRSSYEQYF. CDR3 nucleotides: TGTGCCAGCAGTGAAACGGGCAGGCGAAGCTCCTACGAGCAGTACTTC. The whole variable domain, remainder taken from reference TRBV2 and TRBJ2-7, is EPEVTQTPSHQVTQMGQEVILRCVPISNHLYFYWYRQILGQKVEFLVSFYNNEISEKSEIFDDQFSVERPDGSNFTLKIRSTKLEDSAMYFCASSETGRRSSYEQYFGPGTRLTVT.

This clonotype was picked up many times. The gene calls are TRBV6-5 and TRBJ1-5; 10 nucleotides align to TRBD1. This CDR3 contains 14 residues. Germline-derived CDR1 and CDR2 are MNHEY and SVGAGI. V shed 6 bases, J shed 6 bases, and the junction held 5 bases outside the gene matches. In DNA, the CDR3 is TGTGCCAGCAGCTACAGACAGGGGGCTCAGCCCCAGCATTTT. This sequence encodes CASSYRQGAQPQHF.

This clonotype appeared many times. The V gene is TRBV6-1, the J gene TRBJ2-3, with 10 positions matching TRBD2. CDR3 length equals 17 residues. With V trimmed by 0 bases and J by 2 bases, 5 bases remained unmatched. Germline CDR1 MNHNS, CDR2 SASEGT. CDR3 nucleotide sequence: TGTGCCAGCAGTGAAGCCCCAAGCGGGAGGGTCACAGATACGCAGTATTTT. Translation: CASSEAPSGRVTDTQYF.

Ten or more counts support this clonotype. This chain joins TRBV7-2 and TRBJ2-1, with D possibly matching TRBD2 (6 bases). Germline V CDR1 and CDR2: SGHTA, FQGNSA. The V gene lost 5 bases and the J gene lost 7 bases, with 24 bases spanning the gap. This CDR3 comprises 17 residues. CDR3 sequence (DNA): TGTGCCAGCAGCGTAGGGGTCCTAGCGAGAGTACAGAATGAGCAGTTCTTC. Residues: CASSVGVLARVQNEQFF.

This clonotype was found once. The chain uses TRBV10-2 and TRBJ1-2, with D tentatively TRBD1 (5 bases). Trimming left V 5 bases short and J 3 bases short, with 10 bases between. Germline V gene sequence: CDR1 WSHSY, CDR2 SAAADI. CDR3 length: 13 amino acids. The CDR3 DNA is TGCGCCAGCAGTTGGGACCTCGACTATGGCTACACCTTC. This encodes CASSWDLDYGYTF.

This clonotype was observed many times. The chain is built from TRBV12-3 or TRBV12-4 and TRBJ1-4, with D unresolved. The CDR3 length is 14 residues. V was cut by 5 bases and J by 0 bases, with 7 bases left in between. DNA for the CDR3: TGTGCCAGCAGTCCCGGGACAACTAATGAAAAACTGTTTTTT. The encoded protein is CASSPGTTNEKLFF.

J is TRBJ1-1 and V is TRBV12-3 or TRBV12-4; D is undetermined. This CDR3 is 15 amino acids long. Trimming took off 6 bases at V and 0 bases at J, with 14 bases between the two ends. The DNA of the CDR3 is TGTGCCAGCAGGGCGCGGTCCAACATGAACACTGAAGCTTTCTTT. Translation: CASRARSNMNTEAFF.

CDR3 nucleotide sequence: TGTGCCAGCAGTCCGGAACGGGGACAGGTCTTACACGAGCAGTACTTC. Its protein product is CASSPERGQVLHEQYF. The rearrangement uses TRBV12-3 or TRBV12-4 and TRBJ2-7, with TRBD1 identical over 8 bases. This CDR3 spans 16 amino acids. V lost 5 bases and J lost 5; bases outside the gene matches: 14.